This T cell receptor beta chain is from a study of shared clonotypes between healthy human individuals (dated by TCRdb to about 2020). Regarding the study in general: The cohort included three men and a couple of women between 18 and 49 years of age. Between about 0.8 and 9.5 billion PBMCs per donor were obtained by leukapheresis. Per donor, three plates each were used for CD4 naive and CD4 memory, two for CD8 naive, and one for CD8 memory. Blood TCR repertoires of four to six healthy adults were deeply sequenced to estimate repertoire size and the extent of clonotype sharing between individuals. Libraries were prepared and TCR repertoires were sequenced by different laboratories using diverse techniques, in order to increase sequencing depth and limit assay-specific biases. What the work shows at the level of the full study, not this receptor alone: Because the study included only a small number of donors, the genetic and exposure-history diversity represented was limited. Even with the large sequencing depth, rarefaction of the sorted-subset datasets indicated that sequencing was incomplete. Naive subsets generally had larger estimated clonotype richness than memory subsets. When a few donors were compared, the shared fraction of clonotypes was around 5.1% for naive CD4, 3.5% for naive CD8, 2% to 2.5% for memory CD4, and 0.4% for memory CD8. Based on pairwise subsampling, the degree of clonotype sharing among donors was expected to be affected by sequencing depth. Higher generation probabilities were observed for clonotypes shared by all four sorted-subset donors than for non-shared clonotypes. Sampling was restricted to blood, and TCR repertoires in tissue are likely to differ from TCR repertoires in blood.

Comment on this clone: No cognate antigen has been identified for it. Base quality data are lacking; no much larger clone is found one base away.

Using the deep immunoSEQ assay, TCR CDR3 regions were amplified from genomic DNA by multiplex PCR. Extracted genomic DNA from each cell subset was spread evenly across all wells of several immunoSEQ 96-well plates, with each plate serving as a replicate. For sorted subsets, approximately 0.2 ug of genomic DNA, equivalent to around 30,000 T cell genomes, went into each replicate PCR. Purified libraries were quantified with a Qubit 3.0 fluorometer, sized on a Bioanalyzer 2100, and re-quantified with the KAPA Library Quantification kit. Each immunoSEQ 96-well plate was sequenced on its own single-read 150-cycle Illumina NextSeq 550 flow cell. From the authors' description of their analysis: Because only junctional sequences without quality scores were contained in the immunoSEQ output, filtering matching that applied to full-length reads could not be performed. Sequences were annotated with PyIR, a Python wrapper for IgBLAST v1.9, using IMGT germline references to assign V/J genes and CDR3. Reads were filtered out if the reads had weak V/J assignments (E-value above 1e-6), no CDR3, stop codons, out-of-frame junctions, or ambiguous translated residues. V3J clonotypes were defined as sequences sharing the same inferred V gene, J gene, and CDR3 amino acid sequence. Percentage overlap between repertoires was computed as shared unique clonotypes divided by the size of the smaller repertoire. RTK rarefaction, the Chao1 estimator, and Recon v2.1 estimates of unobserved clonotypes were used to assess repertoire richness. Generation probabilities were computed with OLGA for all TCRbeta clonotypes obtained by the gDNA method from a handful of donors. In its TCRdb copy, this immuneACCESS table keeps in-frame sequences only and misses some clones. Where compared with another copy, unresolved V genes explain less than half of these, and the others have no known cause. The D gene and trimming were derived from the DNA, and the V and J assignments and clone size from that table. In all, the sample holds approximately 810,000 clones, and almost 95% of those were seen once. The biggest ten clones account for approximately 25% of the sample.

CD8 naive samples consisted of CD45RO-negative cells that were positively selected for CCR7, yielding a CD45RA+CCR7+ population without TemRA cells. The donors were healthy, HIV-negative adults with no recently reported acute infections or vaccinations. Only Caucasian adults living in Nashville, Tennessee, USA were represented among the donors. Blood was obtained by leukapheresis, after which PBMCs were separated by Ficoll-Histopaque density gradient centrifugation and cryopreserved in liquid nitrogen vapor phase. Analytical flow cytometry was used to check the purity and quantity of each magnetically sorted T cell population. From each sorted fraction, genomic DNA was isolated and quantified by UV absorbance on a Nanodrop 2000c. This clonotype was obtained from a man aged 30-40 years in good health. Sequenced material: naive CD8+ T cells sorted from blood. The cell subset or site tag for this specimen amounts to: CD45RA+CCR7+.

The CDR3 protein sequence reads: CASSGKQGVLTEAFF. In nucleotides, the sequence is TGTGCCAGCAGCGGAAAACAGGGGGTGTTGACTGAAGCTTTCTTT. The rearrangement combines TRBV7-9 with TRBJ1-1; 8 bases in the junction line up with TRBD1. For CDR1 and CDR2, the germline V gene (reference sequence) lists SEHNR and FQNEAQ. Trimming leaves V shorter by 5 bases and J shorter by 5 bases, with the junction holding 10 bases beyond the gene matches. The CDR3, from cysteine to phenylalanine, totals 15 residues. Only the CDR3 portion is preserved as DNA: 45 bases, with reading frame beginning at the first base.